What follows are 10 T cell receptor beta chains derived from one specimen sequenced in a study. TCRdb reprocessed the RT-PCR reads with MiXCR, giving one entry per CDR3 protein. The sample holds hundreds of thousands of distinct CDR3 sequences, 13% to 15% seen once. The sequenced sample consisted of memory CD4+ T cells from blood. All receptors derive from a female donor in good health, serving as a healthy control.

This clonotype was counted ten times or more. V usage is TRBV15 and J usage is TRBJ2-3; D may match TRBD1 or TRBD2 (5 bases each). V lost 8 bases and J lost 0, with 12 bases in between. Germline loops: CDR1 LNHNV, CDR2 YYDKDF (reference sequence). CDR3 length: 14 amino acids. CDR3 amino acids: CATARDPSTDTQYF. As DNA, the CDR3 is TGTGCCACCGCGAGGGACCCAAGCACAGATACGCAGTATTTT.

The J gene is TRBJ1-1, the V gene TRBV20-1, with 11 bases aligning to TRBD1. Germline CDR1 and CDR2: DFQATT and SNEGSKA (reference sequence). V lost 7 bases, J lost 0 bases, and 7 bases stayed unmatched. The CDR3 contains 15 residues. The CDR3 DNA reads TGCAGTGAGTCCGGGACAGGGGGTATGAACACTGAAGCTTTCTTT. This gives the protein CSESGTGGMNTEAFF.

V and J are TRBV6-5 and TRBJ1-5, with D possibly TRBD1 on 6 matching bases. The V gene lost 5 bases and the J gene lost 3 bases, with 11 bases spanning the gap. The CDR3 consists of 14 residues. In germline, CDR1 is MNHEY, CDR2 SVGAGI. The CDR3 here is CASSLRDTNQPQHF. The CDR3, as DNA: TGTGCCAGCAGTCTCCGGGACACCAATCAGCCCCAGCATTTT.

This clonotype was observed many times. This chain connects TRBV5-1 to TRBJ2-7; 8 nucleotides align to TRBD2. The junction had 8 bases not matched to a gene; V was cut back by 5 bases and J by 1 base. The CDR3 covers 15 residues. Germline CDR1 is SGHRS and CDR2 is YFSETQ. The chain's CDR3 is CASSPSGSVSYEQYF. DNA of the CDR3: TGCGCCAGCAGTCCCAGCGGGAGTGTATCCTACGAGCAGTACTTC.

The table lists this clonotype with a few counts. V usage is TRBV20-1 and J usage is TRBJ2-3, with TRBD2 matching over 12 bases. Germline V gene sequence: CDR1 DFQATT, CDR2 SNEGSKA (reference sequence). The V segment lost 3 bases and the J segment 4 bases; nucleotides outside the gene matches: 11. There are 17 residues in the CDR3. The CDR3 DNA reads as TGCAGTGCTAGGGGGCTAGCGGGAGGGCCGGTTCCAGATACGCAGTATTTT. Its translation is CSARGLAGGPVPDTQYF.

This clonotype was seen repeatedly, ten times or more. The chain joins TRBV15 to TRBJ2-2; D possibly corresponds to TRBD2 (6 bases). Germline V gene lookup returns CDR1 LNHNV and CDR2 YYDKDF (reference sequence). Trimming stripped 1 base from V and 6 bases from J, with 6 bases between. The CDR3 is 13 amino acids. The CDR3 is CATSRGRAGELFF. CDR3 nucleotides: TGTGCCACCAGCAGAGGGAGGGCCGGGGAGCTGTTTTTT.

The chain couples TRBV12-3 or TRBV12-4 to TRBJ1-1; no reliable D call. The CDR3 runs 14 residues. The V gene lost 5 bases and the J gene lost 0 bases, with 10 bases spanning the gap. The DNA for the CDR3 is TGTGCCAGCAGTAACAAGGTGATGAACACTGAAGCTTTCTTT. Translation gives CASSNKVMNTEAFF.

This chain connects TRBV12-3 or TRBV12-4 to TRBJ1-1, with a weak D call TRBD1 (6 bases). V lost 4 bases, J lost 3 bases, and 9 bases lay in between. The length of the CDR3 is 13 residues. CDR3 residues: CASSYNRDTEAFF. CDR3 in DNA: TGTGCCAGCAGTTATAACAGGGACACTGAAGCTTTCTTT.

This clonotype has more than one count but fewer than ten. The chain carries TRBV29-1 and TRBJ1-1; D gene ambiguous. Trimming removed 0 bases at V and 5 bases at J, with 16 bases between. Germline V gives CDR1 SQVTM, CDR2 ANQGSEA. CDR3 size: 15 residues. The CDR3 region has the DNA TGCAGCGTTGAAGATCTCGGGGTTCCGGGGACTGAAGCTTTCTTT. As protein: CSVEDLGVPGTEAFF.

This clonotype has just a few counts. The CDR3 region is CASSPGAAVYEQYF. The CDR3 coding sequence is TGTGCCAGCAGCCCCGGGGCCGCGGTCTACGAGCAGTACTTC. The gene calls are TRBV14 and TRBJ2-7; D may match TRBD1 or TRBD2 (5 bases each). CDR3 length: 14 residues. Germline CDR1 is SGHDN and CDR2 is FVKESK. Trimming shortened V by 4 bases and J by 3 bases, and 13 bases separated the two germline ends. Complete variable domain (other parts from reference TRBV14 and TRBJ2-7): EAGVTQFPSHSVIEKGQTVTLRCDPISGHDNLYWYRRVMGKEIKFLLHFVKESKQDESGMPNNRFLAERTGGTYSTLKVQPAELEDSGVYFCASSPGAAVYEQYFGPGTRLTVT.